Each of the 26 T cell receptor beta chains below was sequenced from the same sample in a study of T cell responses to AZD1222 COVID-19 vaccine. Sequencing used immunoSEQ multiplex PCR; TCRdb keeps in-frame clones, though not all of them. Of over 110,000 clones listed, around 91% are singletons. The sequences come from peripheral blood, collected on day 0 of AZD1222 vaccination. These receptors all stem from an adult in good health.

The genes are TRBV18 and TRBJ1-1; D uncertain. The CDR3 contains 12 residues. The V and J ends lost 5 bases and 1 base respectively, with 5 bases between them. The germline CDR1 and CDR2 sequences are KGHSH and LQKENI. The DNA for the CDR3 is TGTGCCAGCTCAGGTACGAACACTGAAGCTTTCTTT. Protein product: CASSGTNTEAFF.

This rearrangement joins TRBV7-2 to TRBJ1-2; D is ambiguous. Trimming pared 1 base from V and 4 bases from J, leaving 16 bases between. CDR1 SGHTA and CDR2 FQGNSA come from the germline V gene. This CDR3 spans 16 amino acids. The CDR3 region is CASSLVAVSVGYGYTF. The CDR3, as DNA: TGTGCCAGCAGCTTAGTCGCGGTTTCGGTCGGCTATGGCTACACCTTC.

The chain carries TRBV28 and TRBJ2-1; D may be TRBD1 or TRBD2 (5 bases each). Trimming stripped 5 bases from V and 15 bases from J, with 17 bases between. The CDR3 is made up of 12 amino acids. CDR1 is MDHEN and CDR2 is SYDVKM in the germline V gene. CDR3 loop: CASSATGIGGFF. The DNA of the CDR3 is TGTGCCAGCAGTGCGACCGGGATTGGGGGGTTCTTC.

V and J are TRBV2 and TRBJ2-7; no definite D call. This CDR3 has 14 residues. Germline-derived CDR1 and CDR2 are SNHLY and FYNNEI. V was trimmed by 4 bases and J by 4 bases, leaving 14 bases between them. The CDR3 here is CASSATDVVYEQYF. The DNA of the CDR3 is TGTGCCAGCAGTGCTACGGACGTAGTTTACGAGCAGTACTTC.

The CDR3 sequence: CASSFQGRGTEAFF. DNA of the CDR3: TGTGCCAGCAGCTTTCAGGGGCGGGGCACTGAAGCTTTCTTT. The genes are TRBV11-2 and TRBJ1-1; maybe TRBD1 (6 bases). The CDR3 is made up of 14 amino acids. The V gene's germline CDR1 is SGHAT and CDR2 FQNNGV. The V and J ends lost 3 bases and 4 bases respectively, with 12 bases between them.

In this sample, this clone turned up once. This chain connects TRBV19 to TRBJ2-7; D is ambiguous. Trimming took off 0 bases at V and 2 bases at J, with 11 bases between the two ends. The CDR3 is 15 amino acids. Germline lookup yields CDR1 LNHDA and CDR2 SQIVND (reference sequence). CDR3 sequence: CASSIDRGSAYEQYF. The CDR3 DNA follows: TGTGCCAGTAGTATAGATCGCGGAAGCGCCTACGAGCAGTACTTC.

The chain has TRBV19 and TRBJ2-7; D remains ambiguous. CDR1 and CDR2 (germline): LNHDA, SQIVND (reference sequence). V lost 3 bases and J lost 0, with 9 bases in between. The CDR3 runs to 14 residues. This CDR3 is CASSIGRGSYEQYF. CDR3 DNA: TGTGCCAGTAGTATCGGTCGTGGCTCCTACGAGCAGTACTTC.

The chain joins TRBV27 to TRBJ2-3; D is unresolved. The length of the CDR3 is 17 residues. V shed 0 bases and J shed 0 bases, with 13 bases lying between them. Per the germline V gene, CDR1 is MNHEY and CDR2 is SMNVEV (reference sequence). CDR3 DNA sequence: TGTGCCAGCAGTTTATCCCTCCCACTATCTAGCACAGATACGCAGTATTTT. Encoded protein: CASSLSLPLSSTDTQYF.

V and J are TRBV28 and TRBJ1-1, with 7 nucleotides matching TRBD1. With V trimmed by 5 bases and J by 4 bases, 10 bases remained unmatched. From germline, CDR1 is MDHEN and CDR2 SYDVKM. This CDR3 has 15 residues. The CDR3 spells CASSPPDREVTEAFF. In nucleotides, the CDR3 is TGTGCCAGCAGTCCCCCCGACAGGGAAGTCACTGAAGCTTTCTTT.

CDR3 nucleotides: TGCGCCAGCAGTGAGTCGAGTGGGCCTCGGTACCAGCCCCAGCATTTT. It yields the protein CASSESSGPRYQPQHF. J is TRBJ1-5 and V is TRBV10-2; no clear D gene. CDR3 length: 16 amino acids. Looked up from germline, CDR1 is WSHSY and CDR2 is SAAADI. V was shortened by 0 bases and J by 7 bases, with 16 bases between the two germline ends.

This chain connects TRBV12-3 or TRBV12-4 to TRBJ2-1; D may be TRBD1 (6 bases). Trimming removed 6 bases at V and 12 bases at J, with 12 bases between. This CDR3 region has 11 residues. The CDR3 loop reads CASSRGIGQFF. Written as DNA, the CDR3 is TGTGCCAGCAGCAGGGGAATCGGGCAGTTCTTC.

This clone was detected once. CDR3: CASSYSKGGYEQYF. In DNA form, the CDR3 reads TGTGCCAGCAGTTACTCGAAAGGGGGCTACGAGCAGTACTTC. The chain uses TRBV6-2 or TRBV6-3 and TRBJ2-7; possibly TRBD1 for D (6 bases). Germline CDR1 MNHEY, CDR2 SVGEGT. The CDR3 runs 14 residues. Deletions cut 0 bases from V and 3 bases from J, with 9 bases between.

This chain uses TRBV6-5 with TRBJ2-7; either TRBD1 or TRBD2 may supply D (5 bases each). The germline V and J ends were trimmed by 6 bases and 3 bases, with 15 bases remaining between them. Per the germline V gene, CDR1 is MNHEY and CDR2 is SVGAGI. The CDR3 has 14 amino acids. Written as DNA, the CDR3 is TGTGCCAGCAGACGGAGCCGGGGCTACTACGAGCAGTACTTC. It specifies CASRRSRGYYEQYF.

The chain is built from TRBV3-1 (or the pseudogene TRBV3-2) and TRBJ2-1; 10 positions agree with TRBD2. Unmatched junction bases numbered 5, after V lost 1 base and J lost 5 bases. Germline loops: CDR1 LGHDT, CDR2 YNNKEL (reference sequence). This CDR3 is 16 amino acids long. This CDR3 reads CASSQAGTSANNEQFF. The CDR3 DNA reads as TGTGCCAGCAGCCAAGCCGGGACTAGCGCCAACAATGAGCAGTTCTTC.

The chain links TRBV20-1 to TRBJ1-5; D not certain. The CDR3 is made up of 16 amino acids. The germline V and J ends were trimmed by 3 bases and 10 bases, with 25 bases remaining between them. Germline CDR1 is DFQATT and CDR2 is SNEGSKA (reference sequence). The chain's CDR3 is CSASTGDGRSRRPQHF. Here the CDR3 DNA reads TGCAGTGCTAGTACCGGAGATGGACGGAGTAGGAGACCCCAGCATTTT.

In nucleotides, the CDR3 is TGTGCCTGGGGGACAGGGGCGCTAAATGAAAAACTGTTTTTT. Protein: CAWGTGALNEKLFF. The chain uses TRBV30 and TRBJ1-4; 10 bases are a match to TRBD1. The CDR3 length is 14 residues. The germline V gene has CDR1 GTSNPN and CDR2 SVGIG (reference sequence). V shed 5 bases and J 5 bases; nucleotides not matched to a gene: 5.

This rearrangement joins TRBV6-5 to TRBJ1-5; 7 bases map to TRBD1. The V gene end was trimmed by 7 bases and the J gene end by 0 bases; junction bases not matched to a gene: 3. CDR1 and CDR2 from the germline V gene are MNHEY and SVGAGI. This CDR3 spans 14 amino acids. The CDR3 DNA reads TGTGCCAGCACGGGACAGAATAGCAATCAGCCCCAGCATTTT. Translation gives CASTGQNSNQPQHF.

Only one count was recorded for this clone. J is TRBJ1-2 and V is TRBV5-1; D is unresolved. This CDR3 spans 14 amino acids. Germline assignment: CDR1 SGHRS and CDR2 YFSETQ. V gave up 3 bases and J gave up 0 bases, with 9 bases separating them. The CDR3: CASSSAGPNYGYTF. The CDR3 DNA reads TGCGCCAGCAGCTCAGCGGGTCCTAACTATGGCTACACCTTC.

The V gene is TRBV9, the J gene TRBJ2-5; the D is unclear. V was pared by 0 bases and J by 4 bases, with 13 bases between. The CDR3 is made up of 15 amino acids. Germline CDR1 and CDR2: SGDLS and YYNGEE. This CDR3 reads CASSVGTISGETQYF. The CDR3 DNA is TGTGCCAGCAGCGTAGGCACTATATCTGGAGAGACCCAGTACTTC.

CDR3 in amino acids: CASSLSGRGYTF. DNA for the CDR3: TGTGCCAGCAGCTTATCAGGGAGAGGCTACACCTTC. This chain connects TRBV7-2 to TRBJ1-2, with a tentative D call TRBD1 (5 bases). The ends were cut back, 2 bases at V and 8 bases at J, with 9 bases in the middle. The CDR3 length is 12 residues. Germline CDR1 SGHTA, CDR2 FQGNSA.

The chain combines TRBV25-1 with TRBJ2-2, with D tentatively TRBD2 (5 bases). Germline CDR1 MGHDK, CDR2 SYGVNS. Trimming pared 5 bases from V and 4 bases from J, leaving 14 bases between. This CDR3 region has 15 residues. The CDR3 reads CASSLRETGTGELFF. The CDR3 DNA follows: TGTGCCAGCAGTTTGAGGGAAACGGGCACCGGGGAGCTGTTTTTT.

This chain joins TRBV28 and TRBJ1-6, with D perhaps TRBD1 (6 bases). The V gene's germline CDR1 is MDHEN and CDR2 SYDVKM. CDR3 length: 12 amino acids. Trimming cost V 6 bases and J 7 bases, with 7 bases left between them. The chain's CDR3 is CASSDRNSPLHF. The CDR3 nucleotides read TGTGCCAGCAGCGACAGGAATTCACCCCTCCACTTT. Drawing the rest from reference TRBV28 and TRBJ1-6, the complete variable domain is DVKVTQSSRYLVKRTGEKVFLECVQDMDHENMFWYRQDPGLGLRLIYFSYDVKMKEKGDIPEGYSVSREKKERFSLILESASTNQTSMYLCASSDRNSPLHFGNGTRLTVT.

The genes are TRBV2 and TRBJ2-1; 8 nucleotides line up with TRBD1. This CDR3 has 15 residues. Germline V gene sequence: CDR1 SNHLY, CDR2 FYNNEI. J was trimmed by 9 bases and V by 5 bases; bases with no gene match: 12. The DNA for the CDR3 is TGTGCCAGCAGTAAAGACAGGGGTCCGACTTTTGAGCAGTTCTTC. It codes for CASSKDRGPTFEQFF.

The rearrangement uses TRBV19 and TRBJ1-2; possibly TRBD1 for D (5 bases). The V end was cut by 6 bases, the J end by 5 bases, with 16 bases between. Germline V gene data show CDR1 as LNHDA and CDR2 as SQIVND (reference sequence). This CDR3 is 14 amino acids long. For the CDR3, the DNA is TGTGCCAGTAGCACTCCAGGGCACGGTTATGGCTACACCTTC. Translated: CASSTPGHGYGYTF.

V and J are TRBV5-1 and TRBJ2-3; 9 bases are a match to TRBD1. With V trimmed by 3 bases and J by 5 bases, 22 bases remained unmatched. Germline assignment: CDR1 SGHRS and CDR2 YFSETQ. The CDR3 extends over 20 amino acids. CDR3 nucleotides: TGCGCCAGCAGCTCAGAACCGGGACAGGGAGTAAATATTCTTGGAGATACGCAGTATTTT. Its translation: CASSSEPGQGVNILGDTQYF.

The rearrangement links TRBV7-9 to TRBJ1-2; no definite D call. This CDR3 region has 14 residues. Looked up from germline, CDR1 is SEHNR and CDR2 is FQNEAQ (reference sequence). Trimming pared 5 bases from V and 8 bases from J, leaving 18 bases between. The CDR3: CASSPLRGGYGYTF. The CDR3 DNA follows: TGTGCCAGCAGCCCCTTGCGGGGTGGGTACGGCTACACCTTC.